A single sample is the source of the 12 T cell receptor beta chains below, sequenced in a study of cytomegalovirus exposure and HLA in healthy donors. PCR involved 60 Vbeta and 13 Jbeta primers. Some clones are missing from TCRdb's copy, which holds only in-frame ones; the method was immunoSEQ multiplex PCR. This table lists about 75,000 clones. Specimen: PBMCs. The receptors stem from a man aged 18-30 years in good health and CMV-seropositive.

The chain couples TRBV7-9 to TRBJ1-1; D is undetermined. Germline-derived CDR1 and CDR2 are SEHNR and FQNEAQ (reference sequence). The CDR3 has 15 amino acids. Trimming removed 0 bases at V and 7 bases at J, with 15 bases between. The CDR3 sequence is CASSLAQAVRDEAFF. The CDR3 DNA reads TGTGCCAGCAGCTTAGCTCAGGCAGTGAGGGATGAAGCTTTCTTT.

V and J are TRBV7-9 and TRBJ1-2; unclear D gene. Germline V gives CDR1 SEHNR, CDR2 FQNEAQ (reference sequence). This CDR3 has 15 amino acids. The V end lost 4 bases, the J end lost 3 bases, and 15 bases lay between the germline ends. For the CDR3, the DNA is TGTGCCAGCAGCTCGCGCGATTCGCCCCACTATGGCTACACCTTC. It encodes CASSSRDSPHYGYTF.

This sequence joins TRBV5-5 and TRBJ1-5; no clear D gene. The CDR3 has 15 amino acids. Trimming removed 4 bases at V and 3 bases at J, with 14 bases between. The germline gives CDR1 SGHKS, CDR2 YYEKEE (reference sequence). CDR3: CASSPSGQVNQPQHF. CDR3 DNA sequence: TGTGCCAGCAGCCCCTCTGGGCAGGTCAATCAGCCCCAGCATTTT.

The genes are TRBV6-1 and TRBJ2-1; 7 nucleotides agree with TRBD1. The CDR3 has 15 amino acids. V shed 4 bases and J 4 bases; nucleotides not matched to a gene: 7. Germline V CDR1 and CDR2: MNHNS, SASEGT. In DNA form, the CDR3 reads TGTGCCAGCAGTGTTAACCGGGACAGTTACAATGAGCAGTTCTTC. This translates into CASSVNRDSYNEQFF.

The chain couples TRBV5-4 to TRBJ2-7, with a tentative D call TRBD2 (7 bases). Looked up from germline, CDR1 is SGHNT and CDR2 is YYREEE (reference sequence). This CDR3 contains 13 residues. The V gene lost 3 bases and the J gene lost 5 bases, with 12 bases spanning the gap. The CDR3 sequence: CASSSGEGDEQYF. The CDR3 DNA reads as TGTGCCAGCAGCTCTGGGGAGGGGGACGAGCAGTACTTC.

The gene calls are TRBV11-2 and TRBJ1-1; TRBD1 agrees at 8 bases. Trimming took 1 base from V and 5 from J; bases not matched to a gene: 6. The CDR3 is 15 residues long. Looked up from germline, CDR1 is SGHAT and CDR2 is FQNNGV. DNA for the CDR3: TGTGCCAGCAGCTTAGTTCAGGGGGCTCGAACTGAAGCTTTCTTT. This codes for CASSLVQGARTEAFF.

The chain joins TRBV20-1 to TRBJ2-5, with unresolved D. Looked up from germline, CDR1 is DFQATT and CDR2 is SNEGSKA (reference sequence). Trimming stripped 7 bases from V and 2 bases from J, with 8 bases between. This CDR3 region has 11 residues. The CDR3 DNA reads TGCAGTGGTCAGGTACAAGAGACCCAGTACTTC. This gives the protein CSGQVQETQYF.

The CDR3, as DNA: TGCAGCGCCGTAACCCGGGAGACCTATGGCTACACCTTC. This sequence encodes CSAVTRETYGYTF. The chain has TRBV29-1 and TRBJ1-2, with D hard to call. V was shortened by 7 bases and J by 4 bases, with 16 bases between the two germline ends. Germline V gene sequence: CDR1 SQVTM, CDR2 ANQGSEA. The CDR3 is made up of 13 amino acids.

The CDR3 DNA follows: TGCAGCGTTGTCAGGGATGAGCAGTTCTTC. Its translation: CSVVRDEQFF. This rearrangement joins TRBV29-1 to TRBJ2-1; possibly TRBD1 for D (5 bases). Per germline, CDR1 SQVTM and CDR2 ANQGSEA. This CDR3 comprises 10 residues. The V end was cut by 4 bases, the J end by 8 bases, with 6 bases between.

V usage is TRBV28 and J usage is TRBJ1-1; D unresolved. From germline, CDR1 is MDHEN and CDR2 SYDVKM. The V and J ends lost 2 bases and 0 bases respectively, with 7 bases between them. The CDR3 consists of 14 residues. CDR3 DNA: TGTGCCAGCAGTTTAGGAGGACTGAACACTGAAGCTTTCTTT. As protein: CASSLGGLNTEAFF.

The CDR3 spells CASSIGYEQYF. The CDR3 bases are TGTGCCAGTAGTATAGGCTACGAGCAGTACTTC. This sequence joins TRBV19 and TRBJ2-5, with D uncertain. The DNA end is more similar to TRBJ2-7, so the J call may be wrong. This CDR3 is built from 11 residues. CDR1 is LNHDA and CDR2 is SQIVND in the germline V gene (reference sequence).

The chain links TRBV29-1 to TRBJ2-7, with D possibly being TRBD1 (6 bases). The CDR3 loop spans 14 amino acids. Trimming shortened V by 4 bases and J by 3 bases, and 16 bases separated the two germline ends. The germline V gene encodes CDR1 SQVTM and CDR2 ANQGSEA. In DNA, the CDR3 is TGCAGCGTTGTAACCGGGACACCTAGCTACGAGCAGTACTTC. It translates to CSVVTGTPSYEQYF.